One sample yielded the 32 T cell receptor beta chains listed below, sequenced in a study of T cells expressing NK-cell markers. TCRdb re-analyzed the 5' RACE reads; it lists each CDR3 protein once, without DNA. This sample's table reports about 550,000 distinct CDR3 sequences. Material: blood T cells: a sorted CD56 or NKG2C T cell subset, CD4+ or CD8+ T cells, or bulk PBMC T cells (not recorded which). The origin of the receptors is a man younger than 30 in good health.

The V call is TRBV5-1, the J call TRBJ2-7; TCRdb picks TRBD1, but there is no DNA to check that call. Germline values: CDR1 SGHRS, CDR2 YFSETQ. This CDR3 is built from 16 residues. CDR3: CASSWTGDQMSGEQYF.

The chain joins TRBV5-1 to TRBJ2-7. Germline V gene sequence: CDR1 SGHRS, CDR2 YFSETQ. The CDR3 sequence is 13 residues long. CDR3 sequence reads: CASSLDLSYEQYF.

V gene TRBV29-1 combines with J gene TRBJ2-3; the D gene TCRdb calls, TRBD2, cannot be checked with no DNA. The germline CDR1 and CDR2 sequences are SQVTM and ANQGSEA. The CDR3 length is 14 residues. This CDR3 reads CSVGTSATADTQYF.

This sequence joins TRBV24-1 and TRBJ2-1. CDR3 length equals 16 residues. The germline CDR1 and CDR2 sequences are KGHDR and SFDVKD. CDR3 residues: CATSDRRRDGYNEQFF.

The chain joins TRBV6-1 to TRBJ2-6; TCRdb proposes TRBD1, but this gene call is untestable without DNA. This CDR3 comprises 19 residues. Germline assignment: CDR1 MNHNS and CDR2 SASEGT. CDR3 residues: CASSPQPRDRVSGANVLTF.

V is TRBV7-7 and J is TRBJ2-1; TCRdb's D call, TRBD2, is unchecked because there is no DNA. The CDR3 extends over 16 amino acids. Germline V gene lookup returns CDR1 SSHAT and CDR2 FNYEAQ (reference sequence). CDR3: CASSLGGLATYNEQFF.

V and J are TRBV2 and TRBJ2-3; the TCRdb D gene call, TRBD2, has no DNA to confirm it. Per the germline V gene, CDR1 is SNHLY and CDR2 is FYNNEI. This CDR3 has 18 residues. CDR3 sequence: CASSEAGLAGVLTDTQYF.

This chain joins TRBV4-1 and TRBJ2-1; no DNA is available, so the TRBD2 call from TCRdb remains unchecked. The CDR3 runs 14 residues. CDR1 is MGHRA and CDR2 is YSYEKL in the germline V gene. The chain's CDR3 is CAVSGLAGVNEQFF.

The chain carries TRBV7-9 and TRBJ2-2; the TRBD2 assignment by TCRdb is unverifiable without DNA. Germline V gene sequence: CDR1 SEHNR, CDR2 FQNEAQ (reference sequence). The CDR3 sequence is 16 residues long. The CDR3 here is CASSPTSSSYTGELFF.

The rearrangement links TRBV7-2 to TRBJ1-1; TCRdb gives TRBD1 as the D gene, but with no DNA this cannot be confirmed. CDR1 is SGHTA and CDR2 is FQGNSA in the germline V gene. CDR3 size: 13 residues. The CDR3 here is CAIGHPLGTEAFF.

CDR3 amino acids: CASSVLGRVPYNEQFF. This rearrangement joins TRBV19 to TRBJ2-1. Germline CDR1 and CDR2: LNHDA and SQIVND (reference sequence). The CDR3 is 16 residues long.

The chain links TRBV27 to TRBJ2-7; TCRdb calls TRBD1, which cannot be checked without DNA. Germline V lookup: CDR1 MNHEY, CDR2 SMNVEV (reference sequence). The CDR3 has 13 residues. CDR3 sequence: CASSSVGVGEQYF.

The V and J genes are TRBV29-1 and TRBJ2-5; TCRdb's D call of TRBD1 is untestable without DNA. The germline gives CDR1 SQVTM, CDR2 ANQGSEA. The CDR3 spans 15 residues. CDR3 sequence reads: CSVEDLAGAGETQYF.

CDR3 amino acids: CASSLYRDQPQHF. This chain links TRBV6-6 with TRBJ1-5; without DNA, the TCRdb call of TRBD1 cannot be checked. Germline CDR1 is MNHNY and CDR2 is SVGAGI (reference sequence). The CDR3 spans 13 residues.

The rearrangement joins TRBV28 to TRBJ2-1; with no DNA, the TCRdb D assignment of TRBD2 cannot be verified. The CDR3 has 15 residues. CDR1 is MDHEN and CDR2 is SYDVKM in the germline V gene. The CDR3 sequence: CASSRLALAVSEQFF.

V and J are TRBV24-1 and TRBJ2-3; absent DNA, TCRdb's TRBD1 call cannot be checked. The CDR3 is 18 amino acids. Germline-derived CDR1 and CDR2 are KGHDR and SFDVKD. CDR3 protein: CATSDFNPRGTSTDTQYF.

V and J are TRBV12-3 or TRBV12-4 and TRBJ2-2; TCRdb selects TRBD1, and the lack of DNA leaves this call unchecked. This CDR3 has 14 amino acids. This chain's CDR3 is CASRQGAGSGELFF.

CDR3 region: CASSLDHLAGTHYNEQFF. The gene calls are TRBV12-3 or TRBV12-4 and TRBJ2-1; TCRdb's assignment of TRBD2 cannot be checked, as there is no DNA. This CDR3 has 18 amino acids.

The V and J genes are TRBV29-1 and TRBJ2-1; TCRdb's D gene call, TRBD1, goes unchecked for lack of DNA. The CDR3 is 14 residues long. CDR1 and CDR2 from the germline V gene are SQVTM and ANQGSEA. Here the CDR3 reads CSVPRQFAYNEQFF.

The chain's CDR3 is CASSYLGQGGHEQFF. V usage is TRBV6-5 and J usage is TRBJ2-1; the TCRdb call, TRBD1, lacks DNA for checking. The CDR3 runs 15 residues. The germline V gene has CDR1 MNHEY and CDR2 SVGAGI.

The chain employs TRBV25-1 and TRBJ2-7. CDR1 and CDR2 from the germline V gene are MGHDK and SYGVNS. The CDR3 is 15 amino acids. The CDR3 here is CASSDIAGGSLEQYF.

The chain carries TRBV20-1 and TRBJ2-1; TCRdb's D gene call, TRBD2, goes unchecked for lack of DNA. Germline CDR1 reads DFQATT; CDR2 reads SNEGSKA (reference sequence). The CDR3 consists of 16 residues. The CDR3 region is CSARPGAARGYNEQFF.

This rearrangement joins TRBV20-1 to TRBJ2-1; TCRdb proposes TRBD2, but this gene call is untestable without DNA. The CDR3 totals 17 residues. The germline CDR1 and CDR2 sequences are DFQATT and SNEGSKA (reference sequence). CDR3: CSARGTVRAHSYNEQFF.

V is TRBV5-1 and J is TRBJ1-2; TCRdb gives TRBD1 as the D gene, but with no DNA this cannot be confirmed. This CDR3 is 13 amino acids long. Germline lookup yields CDR1 SGHRS and CDR2 YFSETQ. The CDR3 loop is CASSATGSGDYTF.

The gene calls are TRBV20-1 and TRBJ2-1; TCRdb calls TRBD2, which cannot be checked without DNA. Germline values: CDR1 DFQATT, CDR2 SNEGSKA (reference sequence). This CDR3 contains 15 residues. CDR3 in amino acids: CSAPRTAAPYNEQFF.

The chain employs TRBV7-2 and TRBJ2-7; TCRdb's assignment of TRBD1 cannot be checked, as there is no DNA. The V gene's germline CDR1 is SGHTA and CDR2 FQGNSA. The CDR3 extends over 12 amino acids. CDR3 amino acids: CASSSPASEQYF.

The chain uses TRBV20-1 and TRBJ1-5; TCRdb's assignment of TRBD1 cannot be checked, as there is no DNA. CDR1 and CDR2 from the germline V gene are DFQATT and SNEGSKA (reference sequence). The CDR3 is 13 residues long. The CDR3 reads CSAKGVANQPQHF.

The V gene is TRBV6-5, the J gene TRBJ2-1; TCRdb designates TRBD1, a call that cannot be tested without DNA. The CDR3 loop spans 16 amino acids. Germline-derived CDR1 and CDR2 are MNHEY and SVGAGI. CDR3 in amino acids: CASSYSGASSYNEQFF.

This chain links TRBV5-1 with TRBJ2-4. This CDR3 comprises 17 residues. The germline CDR1 and CDR2 sequences are SGHRS and YFSETQ. The CDR3 sequence: CASSLGTVILAKNIQYF.

The chain recombines TRBV29-1 with TRBJ1-4; TCRdb designates TRBD1, a call that cannot be tested without DNA. The germline gives CDR1 SQVTM, CDR2 ANQGSEA. CDR3 length equals 12 residues. The CDR3 sequence: CSMRGFGEKLFF.

The rearrangement links TRBV6-2 or TRBV6-3 to TRBJ1-5. Germline loops: CDR1 MNHEY, CDR2 SVGEGT. This CDR3 region has 16 residues. The CDR3 is CASSYFRGFGNQPQHF.

The V call is TRBV2, the J call TRBJ1-6; TCRdb returns TRBD1, unconfirmable since there is no DNA. The CDR3 contains 14 residues. Germline-derived CDR1 and CDR2 are SNHLY and FYNNEI. CDR3 sequence: CASRLGTGSSPLHF.